This T cell receptor beta chain was profiled in a study of blood T cells in healthy people across ages. Study-wide findings and caveats: No one knew whether donors had CMV, which possibly confounded expanded clonotype changes. Researchers said unsorted PBMCs prevented a conclusive naive versus antigen-experienced comparison. Significant beta diversity loss was already apparent by age approximately 36, declining roughly linearly.

Total RNA, at least 5 micrograms per sample, came from PBMCs. Germline V CDR1 and CDR2: SGHRS, YFSETQ. The CDR3 is 15 amino acids. V was pared by 3 bases and J by 9 bases, with 9 bases of the junction left unmatched. A J-beta primer mix and a sample-barcoded 5' primer were used in a second PCR of about 7 to 12 cycles. One entry per CDR3 protein, called by TCRdb with MiXCR from the 5' RACE reads. The table records around 1,100,000 distinct CDR3 sequences, about two fifths of them present only once. About this clonotype: As yet, its antigen is unknown.

The chain carries TRBV5-1 and TRBJ1-6, with TRBD1 identical over 7 bases. The receptor was isolated from a man aged 18 to 29 in good health. The sample comprised blood. The CDR3 DNA sequence: TGCGCCAGCAGCTCAAGACAGGGTGATGGTTCACCCCTCCACTTT. Protein product: CASSSRQGDGSPLHF.